This T cell receptor beta chain was obtained from a study of T cell responses to AZD1222 COVID-19 vaccine. The wider study: Second-dose timings of about 4 or about 12 weeks were pooled.

To note about this clone: Its antigen is not identified.

This CDR3 comprises 16 residues. J was trimmed by 1 base and V by 4 bases; bases with no gene match: 7. Germline CDR1 SGHRS, CDR2 YFSETQ. Study conclusions and caveats: Reportedly, close to half of spike-specific TCRs are directed against unmutated variant regions. Repertoires in all cases were sampled only once the peak T cell response had passed.

The table came from immunoSEQ multiplex PCR; TCRdb's copy has only in-frame clones and leaves some out. This table holds some 120,000 clones, about 90% found once. The receptor comes from an adult in good health. This material consisted of peripheral blood, taken on day 0 of AZD1222 vaccination. The chain has TRBV5-1 and TRBJ2-2; 7 nucleotides align to TRBD1. CDR3 bases: TGCGCCAGCAGCACCGGATGGACAGGGAACACCGGGGAGCTGTTTTTT. This encodes CASSTGWTGNTGELFF.